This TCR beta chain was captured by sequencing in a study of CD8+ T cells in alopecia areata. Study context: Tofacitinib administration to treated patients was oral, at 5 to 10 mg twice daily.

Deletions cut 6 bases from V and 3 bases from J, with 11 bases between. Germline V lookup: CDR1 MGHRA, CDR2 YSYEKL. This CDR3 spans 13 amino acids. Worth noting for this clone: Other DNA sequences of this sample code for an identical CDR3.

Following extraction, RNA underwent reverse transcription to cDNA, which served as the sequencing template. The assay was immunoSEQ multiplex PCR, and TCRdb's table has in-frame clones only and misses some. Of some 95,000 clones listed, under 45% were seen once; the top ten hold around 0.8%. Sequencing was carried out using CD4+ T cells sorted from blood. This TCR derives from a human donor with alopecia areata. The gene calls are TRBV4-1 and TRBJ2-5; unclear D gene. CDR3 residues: CASSRWQKETQYF. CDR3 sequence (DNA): TGCGCCAGCAGTCGCTGGCAGAAAGAGACCCAGTACTTC.